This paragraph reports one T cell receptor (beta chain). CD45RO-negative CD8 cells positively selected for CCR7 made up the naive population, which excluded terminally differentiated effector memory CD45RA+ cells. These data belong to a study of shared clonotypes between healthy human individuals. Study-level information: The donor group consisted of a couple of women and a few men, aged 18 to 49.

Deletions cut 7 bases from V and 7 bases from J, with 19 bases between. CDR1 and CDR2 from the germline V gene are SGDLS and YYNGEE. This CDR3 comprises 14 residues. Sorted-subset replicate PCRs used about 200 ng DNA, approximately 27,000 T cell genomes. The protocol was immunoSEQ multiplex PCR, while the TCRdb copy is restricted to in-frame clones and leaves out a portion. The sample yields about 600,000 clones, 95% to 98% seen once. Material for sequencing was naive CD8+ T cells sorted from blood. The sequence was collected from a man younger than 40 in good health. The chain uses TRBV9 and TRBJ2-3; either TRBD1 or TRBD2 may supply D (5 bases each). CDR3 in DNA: TGTGCCAGCGAGAGAGGGACGCAATCTAATACGCAGTATTTT. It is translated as CASERGTQSNTQYF.